This entry features one TCR beta chain sequence. The sample is drawn from a study of blood T cell repertoires in COVID-19. The CDR3 totals 14 residues. The ends were cut back, 0 bases at V and 12 bases at J, with 15 bases in the middle. Germline V gene sequence: CDR1 LNHNV, CDR2 YYDKDF (reference sequence). Clones were read by immunoSEQ multiplex PCR, and TCRdb kept only the in-frame ones, dropping some. Of some 88,000 clones listed, approximately 87% are singletons. The chain uses TRBV15 and TRBJ2-1; no clear D gene. The receptor was derived from a woman in her 70s with acute or convalescent COVID-19. The sample consisted of peripheral blood. The CDR3 nucleotides read TGTGCCACCAGCAGAGATTTGAATAGCCTTGTGCAGTTCTTC. Its translation: CATSRDLNSLVQFF.